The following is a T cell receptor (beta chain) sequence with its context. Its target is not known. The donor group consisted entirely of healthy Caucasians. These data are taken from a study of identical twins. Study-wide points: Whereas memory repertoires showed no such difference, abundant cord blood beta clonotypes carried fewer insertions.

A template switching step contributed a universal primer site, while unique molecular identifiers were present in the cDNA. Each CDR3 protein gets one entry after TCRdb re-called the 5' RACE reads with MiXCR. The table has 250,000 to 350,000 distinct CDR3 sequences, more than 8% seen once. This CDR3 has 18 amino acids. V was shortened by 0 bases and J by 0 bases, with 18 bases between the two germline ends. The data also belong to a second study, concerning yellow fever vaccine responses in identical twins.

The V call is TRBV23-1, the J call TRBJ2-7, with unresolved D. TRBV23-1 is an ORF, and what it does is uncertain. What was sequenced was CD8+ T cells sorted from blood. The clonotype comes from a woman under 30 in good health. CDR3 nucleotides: TGCGCCAGCAGTCAATCGATAGCCCGTTGCAGGCCCTCCTACGAGCAGTACTTC. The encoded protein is CASSQSIARCRPSYEQYF.